Shown below are 13 T cell receptor beta chains from a single sample sequenced in a study of control samples from healthy donors and cancer patients. Only in-frame clones appear in the TCRdb table, and some are missing; sequencing was by immunoSEQ multiplex PCR. The sample records about 170,000 clones, around 90% being singletons. The source material was blood. The source of these receptors is a woman aged 25 to 45 in good health.

J is TRBJ2-1 and V is TRBV4-1; 11 positions match TRBD1. The CDR3 runs 16 residues. Unmatched junction bases numbered 8, after V lost 1 base and J lost 9 bases. Germline V gene data show CDR1 as MGHRA and CDR2 as YSYEKL. The CDR3 here is CASSQGRGQGVAEQFF. The CDR3 DNA sequence: TGCGCCAGCAGCCAAGGCCGGGGACAGGGGGTGGCTGAGCAGTTCTTC.

The genes are TRBV5-1 and TRBJ1-6; the match to TRBD1 covers 7 bases. CDR1 is SGHRS and CDR2 is YFSETQ in the germline V gene. The length of the CDR3 is 16 residues. Trimming removed 4 bases from V and 10 bases from J; junction bases left unmatched: 14. CDR3 coding DNA: TGCGCCAGCAGCCTCCGGCTGACAGGGCAAGGATCACCCCTCCACTTT. Protein sequence: CASSLRLTGQGSPLHF.

This rearrangement joins TRBV10-3 to TRBJ1-2; 10 nucleotides line up with TRBD1. The CDR3 loop spans 18 amino acids. Trimming took 10 bases from V and 5 from J; bases not matched to a gene: 22. Germline V CDR1 and CDR2: ENHRY, SYGVKD. The CDR3 protein is CATQEGPGQGSVGYGYTF. For the CDR3, the DNA is TGTGCCACCCAGGAGGGACCGGGACAGGGGTCGGTGGGGTATGGCTACACCTTC.

This chain connects TRBV29-1 to TRBJ1-3, with unresolved D. CDR3 length equals 11 residues. Germline CDR1 is SQVTM and CDR2 is ANQGSEA. Trimming took off 7 bases at V and 0 bases at J, with 4 bases between the two ends. CDR3: CSGGSGNTIYF. DNA for the CDR3: TGCAGCGGGGGCTCTGGAAACACCATATATTTT.

The rearrangement links TRBV13 to TRBJ1-3; perhaps TRBD1 as D (6 bases). Germline values: CDR1 PRHDT, CDR2 FYEKMQ (reference sequence). V was shortened by 5 bases and J by 7 bases, with 18 bases between the two germline ends. The CDR3 extends over 15 amino acids. CDR3 residues: CASSTNRQARNTIYF. DNA of the CDR3: TGTGCCAGCAGCACCAATCGACAGGCCCGTAACACCATATATTTT.

This chain joins TRBV11-1 and TRBJ1-1; D is unresolved. Germline values: CDR1 SGHAT, CDR2 FQDESV (reference sequence). Trimming shortened V by 5 bases and J by 8 bases, and 12 bases separated the two germline ends. This CDR3 contains 12 residues. CDR3 protein: CASSRVNREAFF. CDR3 nucleotide sequence: TGTGCCAGCAGCCGGGTTAACAGAGAAGCTTTCTTT.

The chain has TRBV4-2 and TRBJ2-2, with D unresolved. The V end was cut by 1 base, the J end by 4 bases, with 13 bases between. The CDR3 extends over 16 amino acids. Germline CDR1 LGHNA, CDR2 YNFKEQ. CDR3 amino acids: CASSQVRISGTGELFF. The CDR3 region has the DNA TGTGCCAGCAGCCAAGTTAGAATTTCGGGCACCGGGGAGCTGTTTTTT.

Remarks on this clone: Other DNA sequences in this sample translate to the same CDR3. V is TRBV7-6 and J is TRBJ2-1; the match to TRBD2 covers 10 bases. This CDR3 contains 13 residues. V shed 5 bases and J 10 bases; nucleotides not matched to a gene: 5. CDR1 is SGHVS and CDR2 is FNYEAQ in the germline V gene. The CDR3 protein is CASSLGTSVEQFF. CDR3 sequence (DNA): TGTGCCAGCAGCCTCGGGACTAGCGTAGAGCAGTTCTTC. Full variable domain (missing parts from reference TRBV7-6 and TRBJ2-1): GAGVSQSPRYKVTKRGQDVALRCDPISGHVSLYWYRQALGQGPEFLTYFNYEAQQDKSGLPNDRFSAERPEGSISTLTIQRTEQRDSAMYRCASSLGTSVEQFFGPGTRLTVL.

V usage is TRBV27 and J usage is TRBJ2-1, with 12 nucleotides matching TRBD2. The V segment lost 4 bases and the J segment 3 bases; nucleotides outside the gene matches: 7. Germline assignment: CDR1 MNHEY and CDR2 SMNVEV (reference sequence). CDR3 length equals 17 residues. CDR3: CASSSYELAGGYNEQFF. In DNA form, the CDR3 reads TGTGCCAGCAGTTCCTACGAACTAGCGGGAGGCTACAATGAGCAGTTCTTC.

V usage is TRBV5-8 and J usage is TRBJ1-2; 10 positions agree with TRBD1. V lost 3 bases to trimming and J lost 4 bases; unmatched junction nucleotides: 6. This CDR3 comprises 15 residues. Germline-derived CDR1 and CDR2 are SGHTS and YDEGEE. CDR3 in amino acids: CASSSRQGASYGYTF. CDR3 DNA sequence: TGTGCCAGCAGCTCGAGACAGGGGGCTAGCTATGGCTACACCTTC.

The chain couples TRBV5-4 to TRBJ2-2; TRBD2 matches at 14 bases. The germline V gene has CDR1 SGHNT and CDR2 YYREEE (reference sequence). This CDR3 region has 17 residues. The V gene end was trimmed by 9 bases and the J gene end by 2 bases; junction bases not matched to a gene: 9. The DNA for the CDR3 is TGTGCCACCACATGGACTAGCGGGGGGATCAACACCGGGGAGCTGTTTTTT. It translates to CATTWTSGGINTGELFF. Filled out from reference TRBV5-4 and TRBJ2-2, the complete variable domain reads ETGVTQSPTHLIKTRGQQVTLRCSSQSGHNTVSWYQQALGQGPQFIFQYYREEENGRGNFPPRFSGLQFPNYSSELNVNALELDDSALYLCATTWTSGGINTGELFFGEGSRLTVL.

V is TRBV30 and J is TRBJ1-2; TRBD1 is a possible D gene (5 bases). Germline values: CDR1 GTSNPN, CDR2 SVGIG (reference sequence). The CDR3 spans 12 residues. V was trimmed by 8 bases and J by 8 bases, leaving 18 bases between them. The CDR3 region is CAIRGSRGGYTF. For the CDR3, the DNA is TGTGCCATAAGGGGTTCGCGGGGAGGCTACACCTTC.

This chain connects TRBV9 to TRBJ1-3, with no clear D. Germline-derived CDR1 and CDR2 are SGDLS and YYNGEE. The CDR3 has 12 residues. With 4 bases removed from V and 4 bases from J, the gap between germline ends came to 6 bases. For the CDR3, the DNA is TGTGCCAGCAGCTCTCTGGGAAACACCATATATTTT. As protein: CASSSLGNTIYF.